This note documents a single T cell receptor (beta chain) sequence. Its antigen is currently unknown. The junction shows a germline mismatch at one end, possibly a read error. This entry belongs to a study of cytomegalovirus exposure and HLA in healthy donors. Study information: There were roughly 80 million unique TCRs (from HLA-typed donors) in an early data release.

In nominal health when sampled, donors likely had unrecorded immune exposures nonetheless. Overall study findings and caveats: An analysis that came later showed most CMV-associated TCR beta chains appearing HLA-restricted. Among TCR sequences, most were rare, though some public TCRs appeared in many donors.

Primers for the PCR totalled 60 Vbeta and 13 Jbeta. The method was immunoSEQ multiplex PCR; TCRdb's version includes in-frame clones alone and lacks a portion of them. In the table there are some 75,000 clones, 60% to 85% of which are singletons. CDR3 length equals 11 residues. Germline CDR1 SNHLY, CDR2 FYNNEI. The receptor's source is a man between 18 and 35 years old in good health and CMV-seropositive. V gene TRBV2 combines with J gene TRBJ1-3; TRBD1 matches 8 bases. Source material: PBMCs. This CDR3 is CASTRGDRGNF. The CDR3 DNA sequence: TGTGCCAGCACAAGGGGAGACAGGGGAAATTTT.